Listed below are T cell receptor beta chains from one sample, sequenced in a study of T cell changes during pregnancy in multiple sclerosis. Only in-frame clones appear in the TCRdb table, and some are missing; sequencing was by immunoSEQ multiplex PCR. The sample includes 84,000 or so clones, 94% of them seen just once. The sample here was peripheral blood, taken in the third trimester of pregnancy. The origin of the receptors is a female donor with multiple sclerosis, enrolled in a pregnancy study. Both conserved end residues are part of each CDR3. The D gene is left open where the match is weak. The size field is filled for only some rows; it gives once, few, many or a size class.

>-|TRBV4-1|-|TRBJ2-5
CASSHSGRVEETQYF
TGCGCCAGCAGCCACTCGGGCAGGGTTGAAGAGACCCAGTACTTC
>-|TRBV4-2|TRBD2|TRBJ2-1
CASSQDRLAGGVEQFF
TGTGCCAGCAGCCAAGATAGGCTAGCGGGAGGGGTTGAGCAGTTCTTC
>-|TRBV5-5|TRBD2|TRBJ2-3
CASSSLSGRAFTDTQYF
TGTGCCAGCAGCTCCCTAAGCGGGAGGGCCTTCACAGATACGCAGTATTTT
>large|TRBV2|-|TRBJ1-4
CASWVGFGNEKLFF
TGTGCCAGCTGGGTCGGGTTCGGTAACGAAAAACTGTTTTTT
>-|TRBV2|TRBD1|TRBJ1-5
CASSPDRGEEPQHF
TGTGCCAGCAGTCCCGACAGGGGAGAGGAGCCCCAGCATTTT
>-|TRBV9|TRBD2|TRBJ2-5
CASSVELAVQETQYF
TGTGCCAGCAGCGTAGAACTAGCGGTTCAAGAGACCCAGTACTTC
>-|TRBV10-2|-|TRBJ1-5
CASSRTDSNQPQHF
TGCGCCAGCAGCCGGACAGATAGCAATCAGCCCCAGCATTTT
>-|TRBV11-2|-|TRBJ1-3
CASSNSYRDTIYF
TGTGCCAGCAGCAATTCTTACAGGGACACCATATATTTT
>-|TRBV6-4|TRBD2|TRBJ2-2
CASSDSITSGRPGELFF
TGTGCCAGCAGTGACTCGATAACCAGCGGGAGGCCCGGGGAGCTGTTTTTT
>-|TRBV5-1|TRBD1|TRBJ1-1
CASSPGQGNTEAFF
TGCGCCAGCAGCCCGGGACAGGGGAACACTGAAGCTTTCTTT
>-|TRBV30|TRBD2|TRBJ2-7
CAWSVVAGGLYEQYF
TGTGCCTGGAGTGTCGTAGCGGGAGGCCTCTACGAGCAGTACTTC
>-|TRBV18|-|TRBJ1-3
CASSLTGSSSAGNTIYF
TGTGCCAGCTCACTTACAGGGTCAAGTTCGGCTGGAAACACCATATATTTT
>-|TRBV2|-|TRBJ2-5
CASSSPVRETQYF
TGTGCCAGCAGTTCCCCGGTTCGAGAGACCCAGTACTTC
>once|TRBV7-2|TRBD2|TRBJ2-3
CASSGGLAGSSSTDTQYF
TGTGCCAGCAGCGGGGGACTAGCGGGATCTTCTAGCACAGATACGCAGTATTTT
>-|TRBV5-1|-|TRBJ1-1
CASSKEREVTEAFF
TGCGCCAGCAGCAAGGAGAGGGAGGTCACTGAAGCTTTCTTT
>few|TRBV30|-|TRBJ1-3
CAWTGQLSGNTIYF
TGTGCCTGGACAGGACAGCTCTCTGGAAACACCATATATTTT
>-|TRBV6-1|-|TRBJ1-2
CASSPGQPRSGYTF
TGTGCCAGCAGCCCTGGGCAGCCGAGATCTGGCTACACCTTC
>-|TRBV10-2|TRBD2|TRBJ2-1
CASLAGEDWNEQFF
TGCGCCAGCTTAGCGGGAGAAGATTGGAATGAGCAGTTCTTC
>-|TRBV19|-|TRBJ1-5
CASSSGNGQPQHF
TGTGCCAGTAGTTCAGGGAACGGGCAGCCCCAGCATTTT
>-|TRBV30|-|TRBJ1-1
CAWSVRLRGEAFF
TGTGCCTGGAGTGTACGTTTGAGAGGTGAAGCTTTCTTT
>-|TRBV11-3|-|TRBJ2-2
CASSLGDIGELFF
TGTGCCAGCAGCTTAGGGGACATCGGGGAGCTGTTTTTT
>-|TRBV27|-|TRBJ1-1
CASRGQSNLEAFF
TGTGCCAGCAGGGGCCAGTCTAACCTTGAAGCTTTCTTT
>-|TRBV7-6|TRBD1|TRBJ1-4
CASSGTGGIATNEKLFF
TGTGCCAGCAGCGGGACAGGGGGAATTGCAACTAATGAAAAACTGTTTTTT
>once|TRBV9|-|TRBJ2-1
CASSEGGVAAYNEQFF
TGTGCCAGCAGCGAGGGGGGGGTAGCGGCCTACAATGAGCAGTTCTTC
>once|TRBV7-2|TRBD2|TRBJ2-7
CASSIGLAGVYEQYF
TGTGCCAGCAGTATAGGACTAGCGGGAGTATACGAGCAGTACTTC
>once|TRBV5-4|-|TRBJ1-1
CASSWGVGENTEAFF
TGTGCCAGCAGCTGGGGAGTTGGGGAAAACACTGAAGCTTTCTTT
>-|TRBV28|-|TRBJ1-4
CASSLESGTNEKLFF
TGTGCCAGCAGTTTAGAGTCGGGAACTAATGAAAAACTGTTTTTT
>-|TRBV29-1|TRBD2|TRBJ2-7
CSVGGVTSYEQYF
TGCAGCGTGGGGGGGGTGACCTCCTACGAGCAGTACTTC
>-|TRBV14|TRBD2|TRBJ2-1
CASREAGDNEQFF
TGTGCCAGCAGAGAGGCGGGAGACAATGAGCAGTTCTTC
>-|TRBV7-9|-|TRBJ2-5
CASSFQATQYF
TGTGCCAGCAGCTTTCAAGCGACCCAGTACTTC
>-|TRBV4-2|TRBD2|TRBJ2-1
CASSQGPTSVNEQFF
TGTGCCAGCAGCCAAGGTCCCACTAGCGTTAATGAGCAGTTCTTC
>-|TRBV7-6|TRBD1|TRBJ1-4
CASSLGQGSEKLFF
TGTGCCAGCAGCTTAGGACAGGGCTCTGAAAAACTGTTTTTT
>-|TRBV7-2|-|TRBJ1-3
CASSLNRVSGGNTIYF
TGTGCCAGCAGCTTAAACCGGGTTTCGGGGGGAAACACCATATATTTT
>-|TRBV13|-|TRBJ2-7
CASSQGAGDEQYF
TGTGCCAGCAGCCAGGGGGCGGGGGACGAGCAGTACTTC
>-|TRBV27|TRBD1|TRBJ1-2
CASSLYRTGSGYTF
TGTGCCAGCAGTTTATACCGGACAGGCTCTGGCTACACCTTC
>once|TRBV5-1|TRBD2|TRBJ2-2
CASSTGPTSGRGTGELFF
TGCGCCAGCAGCACGGGACCGACTAGCGGGAGAGGCACCGGGGAGCTGTTTTTT
>-|TRBV5-1|TRBD1|TRBJ1-4
CASSLAPRGLSEKLFF
TGCGCCAGCAGCTTGGCCCCCAGGGGGTTGAGTGAAAAACTGTTTTTT
>-|TRBV9|TRBD1|TRBJ2-2
CASSVRQGATGELFF
TGTGCCAGCAGCGTAAGACAGGGGGCCACCGGGGAGCTGTTTTTT
>few|TRBV6-5|-|TRBJ2-2
CASRPAVETGELFF
TGTGCCAGCAGGCCCGCGGTGGAGACCGGGGAGCTGTTTTTT
>-|TRBV5-6|-|TRBJ2-7
CASSLSGQGVREQYF
TGTGCCAGCAGCTTGTCCGGCCAGGGTGTGAGGGAGCAGTACTTC
>-|TRBV23-1|TRBD1|TRBJ2-2
CASRGQGADGELFF
TGCGCCAGCAGGGGACAGGGGGCTGACGGGGAGCTGTTTTTT
>-|TRBV10-2|-|TRBJ1-1
CASSDQITRVNTEAFF
TGCGCCAGCAGTGACCAAATTACCAGGGTGAACACTGAAGCTTTCTTT
>-|TRBV6-1|TRBD1|TRBJ2-7
CASSEPGQGNEQYF
TGTGCCAGCAGTGAGCCGGGACAGGGCAACGAGCAGTACTTC
>-|TRBV4-1|-|TRBJ1-1
CASSQVNRPNTEAFF
TGCGCCAGCAGCCAAGTTAACAGGCCGAACACTGAAGCTTTCTTT
>-|TRBV7-9|TRBD1|TRBJ2-1
CASSLITGGYNEQFF
TGTGCCAGCAGCCTGATTACAGGGGGCTACAATGAGCAGTTCTTC
>-|TRBV25-1|TRBD2|TRBJ2-3
CASSGPSGITDTQYF
TGTGCCAGCAGTGGGCCTAGCGGGATCACAGATACGCAGTATTTT
>-|TRBV7-2|-|TRBJ1-1
CASSFATDGTEAFF
TGTGCCAGCAGCTTTGCGACAGACGGAACTGAAGCTTTCTTT
>-|TRBV6-1|TRBD2|TRBJ2-2
CASRGGRDTGELFF
TGTGCCAGCAGGGGAGGGAGGGACACCGGGGAGCTGTTTTTT
>-|TRBV7-9|TRBD1|TRBJ1-2
CASSSGTGEKANYGYTF
TGTGCCAGCAGCTCAGGGACAGGGGAAAAAGCTAACTATGGCTACACCTTC
>-|TRBV18|TRBD2|TRBJ2-7
CASSPVGLAGTYEQYF
TGTGCCAGCTCACCCGTCGGACTAGCGGGAACCTACGAGCAGTACTTC
>-|TRBV7-6|TRBD1|TRBJ2-4
CASSLGQGAKNIQYF
TGTGCCAGCAGCTTAGGACAGGGAGCCAAAAACATTCAGTACTTC
>-|TRBV27|TRBD1|TRBJ2-7
CASRGRGLGYF
TGTGCCAGCAGGGGCAGGGGGCTGGGGTACTTC